Shown below are 2 T cell receptor beta chains from a single sample sequenced in a study of T cells in Graves' hyperthyroidism and ophthalmopathy. Regions amplified from RNA transcripts were the TCR beta CDR3 regions. HTBI primers were the set used in a first-round RT-PCR of the TCR CDR3. TCRdb passed the multiplex PCR reads through MiXCR, listing each CDR3 protein once. The sample shows around 420,000 distinct CDR3 sequences, roughly 14% of them seen only once. Sequenced: blood. The receptor source for this set is a woman aged 18-29 years with Graves' hyperthyroidism.

This clonotype was found many times. V is TRBV7-6 and J is TRBJ1-1; possible D gene TRBD1, 6 bases. The V end lost 3 bases, the J end lost 1 base, and 15 bases lay between the germline ends. CDR3 size: 16 residues. The V gene's germline CDR1 is SGHVS and CDR2 FNYEAQ. CDR3 in amino acids: CASSFHREGRNTEAFF. CDR3 nucleotide sequence: TGTGCCAGCAGCTTTCACAGGGAAGGACGGAACACTGAAGCTTTCTTT.

This clonotype was seen a handful of times. The V gene is TRBV6-1, the J gene TRBJ1-1, with D perhaps TRBD1 (5 bases). CDR1 MNHNS and CDR2 SASEGT come from the germline V gene. Trimming left V 2 bases short and J 5 bases short, with 12 bases between. The CDR3 is made up of 14 amino acids. The CDR3 nucleotides read TGTGCCAGCAGTGAATTATCAGGGTTGACTGAAGCTTTCTTT. It is translated as CASSELSGLTEAFF.